Below, 28 T cell receptor beta chains from the same sample are listed, as sequenced in a study of cytomegalovirus exposure and HLA in healthy donors. The PCR was carried out with 60 Vbeta primers and 13 Jbeta primers. Produced via immunoSEQ multiplex PCR; TCRdb's table is partial and in-frame only. Seen here are around 140,000 clones, roughly four fifths observed once, and the top ten hold around 9.7%. The sequenced sample was PBMCs. The receptor source for this set is a woman in her fifties or sixties in good health and CMV-seropositive.

This chain joins TRBV25-1 and TRBJ1-5; D may be TRBD1 (6 bases). This CDR3 has 16 residues. Germline values: CDR1 MGHDK, CDR2 SYGVNS. Deletions cut 2 bases from V and 0 bases from J, with 11 bases between. The CDR3 is CASSEPGQSSNQPQHF. CDR3 DNA sequence: TGTGCCAGCAGTGAACCCGGACAGTCTAGCAATCAGCCCCAGCATTTT.

V gene TRBV28 combines with J gene TRBJ2-7, with D possibly TRBD1 on 7 matching bases. Germline V CDR1 and CDR2: MDHEN, SYDVKM. The CDR3 runs 14 residues. V was cut by 3 bases and J by 4 bases, with 13 bases left in between. The CDR3 bases are TGTGCCAGCAGTTTTGAGGGGGCGGGGTACGAGCAGTACTTC. It yields the protein CASSFEGAGYEQYF.

The chain recombines TRBV5-6 with TRBJ1-5, with 7 nucleotides matching TRBD1. Germline V gives CDR1 SGHDT, CDR2 YYEEEE. Germline trimming cut 3 bases from V and 2 bases from J; bases unmatched to any gene: 5. The CDR3 spans 15 residues. CDR3 residues: CASSSRQGGNQPQHF. Here the CDR3 DNA reads TGTGCCAGCAGCTCCAGACAGGGAGGCAATCAGCCCCAGCATTTT.

The chain recombines TRBV6-1 with TRBJ2-1; D gene unclear. V dropped 3 bases and J dropped 0 bases, with 15 bases sitting between them. CDR1 is MNHNS, CDR2 SASEGT, per germline. The CDR3 consists of 17 residues. DNA for the CDR3: TGTGCCAGCAGTGACATAAGAGATACGAGCTCCTACAATGAGCAGTTCTTC. Amino acids: CASSDIRDTSSYNEQFF.

The chain links TRBV5-6 to TRBJ2-1; TRBD2 aligns across 11 bases. Germline values: CDR1 SGHDT, CDR2 YYEEEE. The length of the CDR3 is 19 residues. The trim removed 0 bases at V and 0 bases at J, leaving 8 bases unmatched. In DNA, the CDR3 is TGTGCCAGCAGCTTGGTATCCCTAGCGGGAGGAACCTCCTACAATGAGCAGTTCTTC. This codes for CASSLVSLAGGTSYNEQFF.

This clone has more than one count but fewer than ten. This rearrangement joins TRBV6-1 to TRBJ2-5; D perhaps matches TRBD2 (5 bases). The germline V and J ends were trimmed by 4 bases and 7 bases, with 16 bases remaining between them. The length of the CDR3 is 14 residues. Germline CDR1 and CDR2: MNHNS and SASEGT. The CDR3 sequence: CASSGTSGSGTQYF. As DNA, the CDR3 is TGTGCCAGCAGTGGGACTTCTGGGTCGGGGACCCAGTACTTC.

J is TRBJ2-1 and V is TRBV19, with D tentatively TRBD1 (6 bases). This CDR3 is 16 amino acids long. V dropped 3 bases and J dropped 0 bases, with 12 bases sitting between them. The V gene's germline CDR1 is LNHDA and CDR2 SQIVND (reference sequence). Written as DNA, the CDR3 is TGTGCCAGTAGTATCCCTACAGGGATCTCCTACAATGAGCAGTTCTTC. Amino acid sequence: CASSIPTGISYNEQFF.

This clone occurred once. The V call is TRBV29-1, the J call TRBJ2-1, with TRBD2 matching 8 bases. The J segment lost 14 bases and the V segment lost 6 bases, leaving 9 bases of the junction unmatched. The CDR3 runs to 11 residues. Germline lookup yields CDR1 SQVTM and CDR2 ANQGSEA. In DNA form, the CDR3 reads TGCAGCGTCCAACCGGGACTAGGGGAGTTCTTC. Translation gives CSVQPGLGEFF.

This clone was detected a few times. V and J are TRBV7-9 and TRBJ2-1; 7 bases match TRBD2. The CDR3 loop spans 15 amino acids. Germline lookup yields CDR1 SEHNR and CDR2 FQNEAQ (reference sequence). The V and J ends lost 1 base and 8 bases, in that order; junction bases with no gene match: 8. DNA of the CDR3: TGTGCCAGCAGCTTAGAGTCTAGCGGTATCTATGAGCAGTTCTTC. This translates into CASSLESSGIYEQFF.

The J gene is TRBJ2-7, the V gene TRBV28; 12 bases agree with TRBD2. V was clipped by 4 bases and J by 4 bases; unmatched bases: 5. Germline V gene lookup returns CDR1 MDHEN and CDR2 SYDVKM. This CDR3 contains 15 residues. In DNA form, the CDR3 reads TGTGCCAGCAGTTATACTAGCGGGAGGTTTTACGAGCAGTACTTC. Protein: CASSYTSGRFYEQYF. Full variable domain (remainder filled in from reference TRBV28 and TRBJ2-7): DVKVTQSSRYLVKRTGEKVFLECVQDMDHENMFWYRQDPGLGLRLIYFSYDVKMKEKGDIPEGYSVSREKKERFSLILESASTNQTSMYLCASSYTSGRFYEQYFGPGTRLTVT.

J is TRBJ2-3 and V is TRBV19; D may be TRBD2 (6 bases). The CDR3 runs 19 residues. V lost 7 bases and J 4 bases, leaving 30 bases between the germline ends. Germline V lookup: CDR1 LNHDA, CDR2 SQIVND (reference sequence). The DNA for the CDR3 is TGTGCCAGTACTAGCGCTTTGTATCGAGGCGGTCGTGGGGCAGATACGCAGTATTTT. As protein: CASTSALYRGGRGADTQYF.

This chain connects TRBV7-2 to TRBJ2-3, with a weak D call TRBD2 (6 bases). With 4 bases removed from V and 6 bases from J, the gap between germline ends came to 20 bases. CDR1 and CDR2 from the germline V gene are SGHTA and FQGNSA. This CDR3 has 16 residues. CDR3 region: CASSSRETLSSDTQYF. The DNA of the CDR3 is TGTGCCAGCAGCTCCCGGGAGACCCTGTCAAGTGATACGCAGTATTTT.

This chain links TRBV7-9 with TRBJ2-5; 9 bases fit TRBD1. The trim removed 8 bases at V and 5 bases at J, leaving 12 bases unmatched. Germline loops: CDR1 SEHNR, CDR2 FQNEAQ (reference sequence). This CDR3 is 15 amino acids long. The CDR3 loop reads CASLEVGTGLETQYF. The CDR3 DNA is TGTGCCAGCCTAGAGGTTGGGACAGGGTTGGAGACCCAGTACTTC.

This chain links TRBV30 with TRBJ1-2, with 12 bases fitting TRBD1. J was trimmed by 2 bases and V by 2 bases; bases with no gene match: 9. CDR3 size: 17 residues. Germline V lookup: CDR1 GTSNPN, CDR2 SVGIG (reference sequence). CDR3 coding DNA: TGTGCCTGGAGTTCCCGGGACAGGGGGCGCCCCAACTATGGCTACACCTTC. The encoded protein is CAWSSRDRGRPNYGYTF.

This sequence joins TRBV28 and TRBJ1-1; TRBD1 aligns across 10 bases. The CDR3 loop spans 13 amino acids. V shed 6 bases and J 2 bases; nucleotides not matched to a gene: 0. Germline lookup yields CDR1 MDHEN and CDR2 SYDVKM. CDR3 nucleotide sequence: TGTGCCAGCAGGACAGGGGGCAACACTGAAGCTTTCTTT. Protein sequence: CASRTGGNTEAFF.

This clone was detected only once. The rearrangement links TRBV29-1 to TRBJ2-2, with D possibly TRBD2 on 5 matching bases. Trimming left V 4 bases short and J 1 base short, with 10 bases between. This CDR3 has 14 residues. Germline V gives CDR1 SQVTM, CDR2 ANQGSEA. The CDR3 reads CSVVPGWNTGELFF. The CDR3 nucleotides are TGCAGCGTTGTCCCGGGATGGAACACCGGGGAGCTGTTTTTT.

The J gene is TRBJ1-2, the V gene TRBV5-1; 8 positions agree with TRBD1. This CDR3 is built from 15 residues. J gave up 4 bases and V 3 bases, and 8 bases lay outside the gene matches. CDR1 and CDR2 (germline): SGHRS, YFSETQ. The DNA for the CDR3 is TGCGCCAGCAGCTCGACACAGGGGGGCGGCTATGGCTACACCTTC. Translating it yields CASSSTQGGGYGYTF.

The chain uses TRBV5-1 and TRBJ2-7; 8 bases agree with TRBD1. The CDR3 is 13 residues long. Trimming cost V 6 bases and J 5 bases; bases outside gene matches: 7. CDR1 is SGHRS and CDR2 is YFSETQ in the germline V gene. CDR3 DNA: TGCGCCAGCAACAGGGGGGTAGGTGACGAGCAGTACTTC. Translated, it gives CASNRGVGDEQYF.

This clone occurred once. The chain employs TRBV7-9 and TRBJ2-2; D might be TRBD1 (5 bases). The CDR3 length is 16 residues. Looked up from germline, CDR1 is SEHNR and CDR2 is FQNEAQ (reference sequence). V was clipped by 0 bases and J by 6 bases, with 14 bases between them. CDR3 residues: CASSLAGPPRPGELFF. The CDR3 DNA reads as TGTGCCAGCAGCTTAGCGGGGCCTCCCCGGCCCGGGGAGCTGTTTTTT.

Comments on this clone: At one boundary the junction diverges from the germline segment, which might be a read error. The CDR3 reads CATLSGQRNSYEEYF. The CDR3 DNA sequence: TGTGCCACCCTCAGCGGACAGCGAAACTCCTACGAGGAGTACTTC. The rearrangement links TRBV10-3 to TRBJ2-7, with a tentative D call TRBD1 (6 bases). Per germline, CDR1 ENHRY and CDR2 SYGVKD. The CDR3 sequence is 15 residues long.

The chain recombines TRBV11-2 with TRBJ2-2, with TRBD2 matching over 9 bases. The germline CDR1 and CDR2 sequences are SGHAT and FQNNGV. The CDR3 covers 15 residues. J lost 7 bases, V lost 4 bases, and 7 bases had no gene match. CDR3 protein: CASSYLAGLVGELFF. CDR3 DNA: TGTGCCAGCAGCTATCTAGCGGGATTGGTCGGGGAGCTGTTTTTT.

V and J are TRBV5-1 and TRBJ2-1; 7 positions agree with TRBD1. Germline V CDR1 and CDR2: SGHRS, YFSETQ. The CDR3 has 16 amino acids. With V trimmed by 0 bases and J by 3 bases, 6 bases remained unmatched. The CDR3, as DNA: TGCGCCAGCAGCTTGGTATCGGGACAGAACTACAATGAGCAGTTCTTC. Translated, it gives CASSLVSGQNYNEQFF.

This rearrangement joins TRBV13 to TRBJ2-5, with 10 bases aligning to TRBD2. The CDR3 loop spans 17 amino acids. Per the germline V gene, CDR1 is PRHDT and CDR2 is FYEKMQ (reference sequence). The V segment lost 3 bases and the J segment 5 bases; nucleotides outside the gene matches: 12. CDR3 nucleotides: TGTGCCAGCAGCTTCTTGGAAGCCAGCGGGAGGGGCGAGACCCAGTACTTC. It is translated as CASSFLEASGRGETQYF.

The V call is TRBV29-1, the J call TRBJ2-3; 7 nucleotides align to TRBD1. Germline V CDR1 and CDR2: SQVTM, ANQGSEA. The CDR3 has 15 residues. With 0 bases clipped from V and 2 bases from J, the junction kept 5 bases outside the gene matches. Here the CDR3 DNA reads TGCAGCGTTGAAGATATCGGGACAGCCACAGATACGCAGTATTTT. Translation: CSVEDIGTATDTQYF.

The V and J genes are TRBV5-1 and TRBJ1-5; D may be TRBD1 (5 bases). The germline gives CDR1 SGHRS, CDR2 YFSETQ. Trimming removed 0 bases from V and 8 bases from J, with 12 bases in between. The CDR3 covers 14 residues. The CDR3 loop is CASSLGLQGEPQHF. In DNA, the CDR3 is TGCGCCAGCAGCTTGGGACTCCAAGGGGAGCCCCAGCATTTT.

The sample holds a few counts of this clone. This chain uses TRBV7-3 with TRBJ1-1, with D maybe TRBD1 (6 bases). From germline, CDR1 is SGHTA and CDR2 FQGTGA. The CDR3 runs 15 residues. V was clipped by 1 base and J by 0 bases, with 9 bases between them. CDR3 sequence: CASSLSTGLNTEAFF. DNA of the CDR3: TGTGCCAGCAGCTTAAGCACAGGGCTGAACACTGAAGCTTTCTTT.

The V call is TRBV7-8, the J call TRBJ1-4; TRBD1 matches at 9 bases. This CDR3 is built from 17 residues. Germline V gene data show CDR1 as SGHVS and CDR2 as FQNEAQ. Trimming took 1 base from V and 5 from J; bases not matched to a gene: 8. The CDR3 region is CASSLDDRGSSNEKLFF. In DNA form, the CDR3 reads TGTGCCAGCAGCTTAGATGACAGGGGGTCTTCAAATGAAAAACTGTTTTTT.

This clone has a handful of counts. The chain couples TRBV18 to TRBJ1-1; D is perhaps TRBD1 (6 bases). This CDR3 is built from 11 residues. Trimming left V 3 bases short and J 8 bases short, with 7 bases between. Germline CDR1 and CDR2: KGHSH and LQKENI. CDR3 residues: CASSPQGEAFF. CDR3 nucleotides: TGTGCCAGCTCACCCCAGGGGGAAGCTTTCTTT.